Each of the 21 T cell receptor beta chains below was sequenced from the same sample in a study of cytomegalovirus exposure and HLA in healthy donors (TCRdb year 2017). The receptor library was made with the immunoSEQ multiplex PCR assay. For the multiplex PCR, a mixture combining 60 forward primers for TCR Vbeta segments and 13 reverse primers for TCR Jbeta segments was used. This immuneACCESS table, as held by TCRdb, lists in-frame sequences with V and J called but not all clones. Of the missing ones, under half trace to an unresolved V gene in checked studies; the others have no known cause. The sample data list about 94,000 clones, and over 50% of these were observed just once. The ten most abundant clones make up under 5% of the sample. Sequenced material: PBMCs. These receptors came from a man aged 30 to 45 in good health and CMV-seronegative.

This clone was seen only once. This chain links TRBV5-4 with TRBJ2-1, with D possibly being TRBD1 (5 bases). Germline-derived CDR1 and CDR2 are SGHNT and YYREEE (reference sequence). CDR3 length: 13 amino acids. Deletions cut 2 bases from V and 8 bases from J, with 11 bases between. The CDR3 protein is CASSFAGLDEQFF. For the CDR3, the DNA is TGTGCCAGCAGCTTTGCAGGGTTGGATGAGCAGTTCTTC.

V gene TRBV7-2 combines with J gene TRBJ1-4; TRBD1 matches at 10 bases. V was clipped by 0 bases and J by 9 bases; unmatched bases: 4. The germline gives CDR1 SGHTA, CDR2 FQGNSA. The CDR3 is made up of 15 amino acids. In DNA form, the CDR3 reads TGTGCCAGCAGCTTAGCCGGGACAGGGGAGAAAAAACTGTTTTTT. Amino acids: CASSLAGTGEKKLFF. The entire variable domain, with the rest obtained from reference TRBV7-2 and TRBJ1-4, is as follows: GAGVSQSPSNKVTEKGKDVELRCDPISGHTALYWYRQSLGQGLEFLIYFQGNSAPDKSGLPSDRFSAERTGGSVSTLTIQRTQQEDSAVYLCASSLAGTGEKKLFFGSGTQLSVL.

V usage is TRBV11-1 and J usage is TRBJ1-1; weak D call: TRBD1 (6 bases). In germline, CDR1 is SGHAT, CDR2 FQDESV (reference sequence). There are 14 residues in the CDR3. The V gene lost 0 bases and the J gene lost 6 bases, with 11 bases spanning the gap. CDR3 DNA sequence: TGTGCCAGCAGCTTAGCGGGGGCCGGAGCTGAAGCTTTCTTT. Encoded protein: CASSLAGAGAEAFF.

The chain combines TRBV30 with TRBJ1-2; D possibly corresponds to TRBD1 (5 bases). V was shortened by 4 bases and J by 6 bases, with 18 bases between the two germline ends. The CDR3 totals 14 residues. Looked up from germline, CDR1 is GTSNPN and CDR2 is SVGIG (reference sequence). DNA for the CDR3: TGTGCCTGGACTAAAGGGGCCGGCTTGAATGGCTACACCTTC. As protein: CAWTKGAGLNGYTF.

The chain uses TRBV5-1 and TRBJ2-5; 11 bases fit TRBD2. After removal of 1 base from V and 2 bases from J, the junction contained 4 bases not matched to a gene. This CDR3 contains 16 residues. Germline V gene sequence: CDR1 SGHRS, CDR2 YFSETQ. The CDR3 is CASSLRASGGQETQYF. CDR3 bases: TGCGCCAGCAGCTTGAGGGCTAGCGGGGGGCAAGAGACCCAGTACTTC.

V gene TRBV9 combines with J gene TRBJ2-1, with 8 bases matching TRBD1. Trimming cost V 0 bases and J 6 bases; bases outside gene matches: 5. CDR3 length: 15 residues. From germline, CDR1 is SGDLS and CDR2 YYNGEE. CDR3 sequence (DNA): TGTGCCAGCAGCGTAGGGACAGGGACGGGCAATGAGCAGTTCTTC. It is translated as CASSVGTGTGNEQFF. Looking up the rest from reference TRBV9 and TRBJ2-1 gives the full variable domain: DSGVTQTPKHLITATGQRVTLRCSPRSGDLSVYWYQQSLDQGLQFLIQYYNGEERAKGNILERFSAQQFPDLHSELNLSSLELGDSALYFCASSVGTGTGNEQFFGPGTRLTVL.

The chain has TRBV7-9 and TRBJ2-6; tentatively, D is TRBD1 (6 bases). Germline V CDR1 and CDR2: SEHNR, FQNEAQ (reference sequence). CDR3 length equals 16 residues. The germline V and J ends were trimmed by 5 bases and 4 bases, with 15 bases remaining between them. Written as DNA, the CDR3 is TGTGCCAGCAGCCCTACAGGGCTGTCCGGGGCCAACGTCCTGACTTTC. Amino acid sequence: CASSPTGLSGANVLTF.

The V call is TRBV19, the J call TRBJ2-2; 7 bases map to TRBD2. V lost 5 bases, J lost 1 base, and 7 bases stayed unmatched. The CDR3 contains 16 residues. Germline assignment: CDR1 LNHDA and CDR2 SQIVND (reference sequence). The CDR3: CASSLGIAGNTGELFF. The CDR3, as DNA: TGTGCCAGTAGTCTAGGGATAGCGGGGAACACCGGGGAGCTGTTTTTT.

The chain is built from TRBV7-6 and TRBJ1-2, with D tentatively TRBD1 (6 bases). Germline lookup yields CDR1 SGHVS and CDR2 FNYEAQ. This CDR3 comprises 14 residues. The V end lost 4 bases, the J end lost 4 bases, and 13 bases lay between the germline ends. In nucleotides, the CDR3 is TGTGCCAGCAGCTCCGTTAGAGGGGGCTATGGCTACACCTTC. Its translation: CASSSVRGGYGYTF.

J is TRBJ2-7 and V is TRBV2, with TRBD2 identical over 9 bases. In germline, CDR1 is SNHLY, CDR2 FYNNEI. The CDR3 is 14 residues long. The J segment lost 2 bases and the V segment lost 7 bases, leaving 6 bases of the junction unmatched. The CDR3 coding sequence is TGTGCCAGCATTAGACTAGCGGACGCCTACGAGCAGTACTTC. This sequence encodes CASIRLADAYEQYF.

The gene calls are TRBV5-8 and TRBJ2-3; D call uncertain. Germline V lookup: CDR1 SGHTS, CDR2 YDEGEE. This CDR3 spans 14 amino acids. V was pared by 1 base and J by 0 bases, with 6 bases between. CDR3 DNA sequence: TGTGCCAGCAGCTTGTGGGCCAGCACAGATACGCAGTATTTT. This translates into CASSLWASTDTQYF.

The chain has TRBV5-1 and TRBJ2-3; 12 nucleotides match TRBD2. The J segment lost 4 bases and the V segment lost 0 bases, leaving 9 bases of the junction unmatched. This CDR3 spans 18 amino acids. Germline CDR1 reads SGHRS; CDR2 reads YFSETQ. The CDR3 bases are TGCGCCAGCAGCTTGGCTTCTAGCGGGAGGGCCAGCCCAGATACGCAGTATTTT. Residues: CASSLASSGRASPDTQYF.

CDR3 amino acids: CASSIGVAGATGELFF. The DNA for the CDR3 is TGTGCCAGTAGTATAGGGGTGGCGGGGGCCACCGGGGAGCTGTTTTTT. The chain carries TRBV19 and TRBJ2-2, with a possible D match to TRBD2 (7 bases). V lost 1 base to trimming and J lost 4 bases, with 13 bases between them. This CDR3 is 16 amino acids long. Germline CDR1 reads LNHDA; CDR2 reads SQIVND (reference sequence). Full variable domain (remainder filled in from reference TRBV19 and TRBJ2-2): DGGITQSPKYLFRKEGQNVTLSCEQNLNHDAMYWYRQDPGQGLRLIYYSQIVNDFQKGDIAEGYSVSREKKESFPLTVTSAQKNPTAFYLCASSIGVAGATGELFFGEGSRLTVL.

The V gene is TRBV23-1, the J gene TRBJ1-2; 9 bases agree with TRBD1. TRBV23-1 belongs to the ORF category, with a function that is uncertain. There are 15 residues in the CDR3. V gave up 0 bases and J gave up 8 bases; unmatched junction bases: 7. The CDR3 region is CASSQSAGQGKGYTF. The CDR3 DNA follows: TGCGCCAGCAGTCAATCGGCGGGACAGGGAAAAGGCTACACCTTC.

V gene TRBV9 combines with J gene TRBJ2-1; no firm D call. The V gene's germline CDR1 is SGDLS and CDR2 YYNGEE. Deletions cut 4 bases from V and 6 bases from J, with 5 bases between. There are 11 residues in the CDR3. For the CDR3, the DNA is TGTGCCAGCAGCTCCAGCAATGAGCAGTTCTTC. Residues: CASSSSNEQFF.

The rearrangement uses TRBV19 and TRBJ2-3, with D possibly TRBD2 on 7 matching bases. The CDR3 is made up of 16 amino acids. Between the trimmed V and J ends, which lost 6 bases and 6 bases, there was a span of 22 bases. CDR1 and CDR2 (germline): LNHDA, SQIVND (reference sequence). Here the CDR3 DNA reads TGTGCCAGTAGCAACTCGAGGGGGGGGCTCGGGGATACGCAGTATTTT. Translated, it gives CASSNSRGGLGDTQYF.

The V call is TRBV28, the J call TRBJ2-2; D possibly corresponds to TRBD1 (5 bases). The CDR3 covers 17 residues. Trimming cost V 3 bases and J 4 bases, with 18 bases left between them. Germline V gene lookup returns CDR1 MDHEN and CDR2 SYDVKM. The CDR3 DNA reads TGTGCCAGCAGTTTTGGGGCCGTCGGGCAGGGCACCGGGGAGCTGTTTTTT. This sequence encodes CASSFGAVGQGTGELFF.

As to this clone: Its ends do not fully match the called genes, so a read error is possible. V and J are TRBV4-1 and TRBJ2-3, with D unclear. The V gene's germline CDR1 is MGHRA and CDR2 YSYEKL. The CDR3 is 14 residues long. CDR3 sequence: CVSSQVAVPDTQYF. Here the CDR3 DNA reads TGCGTCAGCAGCCAGGTAGCAGTCCCAGATACGCAGTATTTT.

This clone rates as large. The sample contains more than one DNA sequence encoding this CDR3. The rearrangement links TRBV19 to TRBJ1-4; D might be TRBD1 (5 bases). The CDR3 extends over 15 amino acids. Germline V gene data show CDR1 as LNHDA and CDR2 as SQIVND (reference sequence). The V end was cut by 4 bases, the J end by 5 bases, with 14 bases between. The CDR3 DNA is TGTGCCAGTAGTACCCTAACCAGACAGAATGAAAAACTGTTTTTT. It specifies CASSTLTRQNEKLFF.

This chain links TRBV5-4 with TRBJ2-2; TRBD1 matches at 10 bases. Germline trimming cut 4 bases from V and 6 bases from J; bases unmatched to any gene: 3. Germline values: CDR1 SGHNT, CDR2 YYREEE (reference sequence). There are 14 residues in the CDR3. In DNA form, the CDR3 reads TGTGCCAGCAGCGCCGGGACAGGGGCCGGGGAGCTGTTTTTT. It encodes CASSAGTGAGELFF. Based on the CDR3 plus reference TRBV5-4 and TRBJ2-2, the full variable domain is ETGVTQSPTHLIKTRGQQVTLRCSSQSGHNTVSWYQQALGQGPQFIFQYYREEENGRGNFPPRFSGLQFPNYSSELNVNALELDDSALYLCASSAGTGAGELFFGEGSRLTVL.

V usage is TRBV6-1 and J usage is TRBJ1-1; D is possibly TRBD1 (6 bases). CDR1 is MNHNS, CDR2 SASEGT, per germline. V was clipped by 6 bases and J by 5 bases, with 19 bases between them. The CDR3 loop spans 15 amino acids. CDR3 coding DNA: TGTGCCAGCAGAATAGCAGGGGTCGAGAGGACTGAAGCTTTCTTT. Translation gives CASRIAGVERTEAFF.